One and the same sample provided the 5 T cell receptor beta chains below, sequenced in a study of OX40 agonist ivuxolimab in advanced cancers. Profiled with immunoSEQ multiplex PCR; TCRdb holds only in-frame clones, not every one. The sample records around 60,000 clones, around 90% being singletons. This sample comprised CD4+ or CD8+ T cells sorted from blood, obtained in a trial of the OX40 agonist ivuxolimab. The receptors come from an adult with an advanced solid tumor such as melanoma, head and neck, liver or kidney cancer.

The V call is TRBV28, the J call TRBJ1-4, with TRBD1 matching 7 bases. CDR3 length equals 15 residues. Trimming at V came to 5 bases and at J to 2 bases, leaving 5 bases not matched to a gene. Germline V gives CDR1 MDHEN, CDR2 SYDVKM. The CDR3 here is CASSPGGQTNEKLFF. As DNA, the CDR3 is TGTGCCAGCAGTCCAGGGGGACAGACTAATGAAAAACTGTTTTTT. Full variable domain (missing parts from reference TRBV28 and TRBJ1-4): DVKVTQSSRYLVKRTGEKVFLECVQDMDHENMFWYRQDPGLGLRLIYFSYDVKMKEKGDIPEGYSVSREKKERFSLILESASTNQTSMYLCASSPGGQTNEKLFFGSGTQLSVL.

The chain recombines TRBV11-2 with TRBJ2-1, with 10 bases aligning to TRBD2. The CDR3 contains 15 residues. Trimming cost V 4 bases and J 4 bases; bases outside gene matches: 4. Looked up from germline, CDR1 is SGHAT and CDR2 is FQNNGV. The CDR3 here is CASSWTSGVYNEQFF. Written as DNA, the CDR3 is TGTGCCAGCAGCTGGACTAGCGGAGTATACAATGAGCAGTTCTTC.

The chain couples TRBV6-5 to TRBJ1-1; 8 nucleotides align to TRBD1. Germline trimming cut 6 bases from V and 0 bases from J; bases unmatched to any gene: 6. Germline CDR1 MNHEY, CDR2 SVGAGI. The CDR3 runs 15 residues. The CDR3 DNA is TGTGCCAGCAGGCAGACAGGGGCAATGAACACTGAAGCTTTCTTT. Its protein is CASRQTGAMNTEAFF.

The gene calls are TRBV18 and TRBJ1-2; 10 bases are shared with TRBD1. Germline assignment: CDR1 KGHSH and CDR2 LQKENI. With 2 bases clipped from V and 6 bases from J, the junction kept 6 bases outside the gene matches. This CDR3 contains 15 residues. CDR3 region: CASSPSLGTGDGYTF. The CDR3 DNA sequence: TGTGCCAGCTCACCAAGTTTAGGGACAGGGGATGGCTACACCTTC. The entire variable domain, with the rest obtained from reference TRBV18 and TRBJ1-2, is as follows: NAGVMQNPRHLVRRRGQEARLRCSPMKGHSHVYWYRQLPEEGLKFMVYLQKENIIDESGMPKERFSAEFPKEGPSILRIQQVVRGDSAAYFCASSPSLGTGDGYTFGSGTRLTVV.

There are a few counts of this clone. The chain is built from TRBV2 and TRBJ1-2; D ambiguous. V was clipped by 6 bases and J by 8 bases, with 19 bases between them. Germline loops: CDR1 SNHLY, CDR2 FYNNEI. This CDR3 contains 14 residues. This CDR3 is CASRENPTISGYTF. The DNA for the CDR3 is TGTGCCAGCAGGGAGAACCCTACAATTTCGGGCTACACCTTC. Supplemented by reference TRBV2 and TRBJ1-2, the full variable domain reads EPEVTQTPSHQVTQMGQEVILRCVPISNHLYFYWYRQILGQKVEFLVSFYNNEISEKSEIFDDQFSVERPDGSNFTLKIRSTKLEDSAMYFCASRENPTISGYTFGSGTRLTVV.